The 2 T cell receptor beta chains presented below share a single source sample, sequenced in a study of vaccination effects on CD4 cells after COVID-19. Data came from immunoSEQ multiplex PCR; TCRdb stores just in-frame clones and leaves some out. The sample carries tens of thousands of clones, more than 60% recorded once. Their antigens remain unidentified. With the ViraFEST assay, the study expanded antigen-specific CD4+ T cells using viral peptide pools, then sequenced them. Subsequent to approximately 9 days of culture, CD4+ T cells were isolated. Vaccinees lacked prior SARS-CoV-2 infection and tested negative for nucleocapsid antibodies. Material: CD4+ T cells from PBMCs cultured with SARS-CoV-2 spike peptides, obtained before COVID-19 vaccination. These receptors were obtained from a human donor who received a COVID-19 vaccine.

In its sample, this clone was seen a few times. The V call is TRBV2, the J call TRBJ1-1; D not resolved. CDR1 and CDR2 (germline): SNHLY, FYNNEI. Trimming cost V 5 bases and J 1 base, with 8 bases left between them. The CDR3 has 13 residues. The CDR3 DNA is TGTGCCAGCAGTTGGGTGGAGAACACTGAAGCTTTCTTT. Translating it yields CASSWVENTEAFF.

The chain uses TRBV19 and TRBJ1-4, with D perhaps matching TRBD1 (5 bases). Germline V gene lookup returns CDR1 LNHDA and CDR2 SQIVND (reference sequence). With 3 bases removed from V and 4 bases from J, the gap between germline ends came to 12 bases. The length of the CDR3 is 15 residues. CDR3 sequence: CASSITRGFNEKLFF. DNA for the CDR3: TGTGCCAGTAGTATCACGAGGGGATTTAATGAAAAACTGTTTTTT.